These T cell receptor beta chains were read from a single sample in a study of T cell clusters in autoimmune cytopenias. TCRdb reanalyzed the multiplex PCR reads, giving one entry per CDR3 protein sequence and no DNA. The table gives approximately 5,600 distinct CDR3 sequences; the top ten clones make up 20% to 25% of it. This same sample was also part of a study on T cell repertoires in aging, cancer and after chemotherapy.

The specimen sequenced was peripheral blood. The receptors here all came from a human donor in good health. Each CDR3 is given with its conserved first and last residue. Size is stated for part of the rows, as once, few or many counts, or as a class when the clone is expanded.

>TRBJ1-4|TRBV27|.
CASSLSGGTNEKLFF
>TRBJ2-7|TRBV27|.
CASSSGEGFIHEQYF
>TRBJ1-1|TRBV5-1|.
CASSLTYNTEAFF
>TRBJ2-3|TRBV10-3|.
CAIRASGRSTDTQYF
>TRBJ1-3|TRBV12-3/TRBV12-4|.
CASRKGTGVSGNTIYF
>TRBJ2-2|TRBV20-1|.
CSAKQGEGDTGELFF
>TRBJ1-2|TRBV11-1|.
CASSFGTWGGYTF
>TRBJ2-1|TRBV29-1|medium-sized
CSVDRQASYNEQFF
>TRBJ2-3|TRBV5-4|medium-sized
CASSPQGSTDTQYF
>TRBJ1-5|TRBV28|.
CASLGQSVQPQHF
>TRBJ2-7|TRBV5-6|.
CASNLAGQYEQYF
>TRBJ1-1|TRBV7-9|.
CASNPSGQENTEAFF
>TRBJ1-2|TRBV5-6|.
CASSFTGHRNYGYTF
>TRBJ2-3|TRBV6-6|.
CASRPRLGLAGSTDTQYF
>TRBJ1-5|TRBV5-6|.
CASSLALGPNQPQHF
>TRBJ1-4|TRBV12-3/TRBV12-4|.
CASRREGTGMNEKLFF
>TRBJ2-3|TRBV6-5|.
CASSSDRGRDTQYF
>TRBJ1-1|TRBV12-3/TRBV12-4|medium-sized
CASSPTLGQEETEAFF
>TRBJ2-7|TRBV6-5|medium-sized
CASSIATSGDSYEQYF
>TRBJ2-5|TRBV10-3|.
CAIGGPETQYF
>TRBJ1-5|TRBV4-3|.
CASSYNAGGNQPQHF
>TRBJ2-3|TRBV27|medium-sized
CASSLGGTGDTQYF
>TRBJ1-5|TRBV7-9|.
CASSLGSQGFSNQPQHF
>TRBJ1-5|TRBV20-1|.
CSAREVVGVGPQHF
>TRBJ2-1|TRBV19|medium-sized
CASGLRANEQFF
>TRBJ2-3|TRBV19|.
CASSASAGGPLGETDTQYF
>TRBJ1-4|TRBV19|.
CASSWGGVATNEKLFF
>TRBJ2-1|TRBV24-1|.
CATSEGGLDTNEQFF
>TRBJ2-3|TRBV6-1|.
CASSSPPGQGARDTQYF
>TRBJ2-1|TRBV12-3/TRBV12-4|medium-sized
CASTLWGQNEQFF
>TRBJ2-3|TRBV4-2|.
CASSQASGGGTDTQYF
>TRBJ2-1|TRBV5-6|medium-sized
CASSLFVGEQFF
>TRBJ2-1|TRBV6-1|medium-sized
CASNRLTSEGIDEQFF
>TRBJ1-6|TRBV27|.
CASSLSPIGNSPLHF
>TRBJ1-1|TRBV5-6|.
CASSLDWSTYTEAFF
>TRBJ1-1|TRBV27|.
CASSSSTGYDTEAFF
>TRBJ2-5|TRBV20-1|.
CSATGGAEETQYF
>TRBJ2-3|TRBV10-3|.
CAISDDVASSTDTQYF
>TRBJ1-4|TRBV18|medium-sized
CASSARGPATNEKLFF
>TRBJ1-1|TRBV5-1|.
CASRGPRENTEAFF
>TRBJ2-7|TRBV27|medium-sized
CASSIGTGTHEQYF
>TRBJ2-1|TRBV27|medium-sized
CASSLKGNEQFF
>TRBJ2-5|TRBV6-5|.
CASNIRAGDQETQYF
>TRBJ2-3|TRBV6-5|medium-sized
CASSYEIQGARDTQYF
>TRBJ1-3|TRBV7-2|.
CASSLVLSGALWNTIYF
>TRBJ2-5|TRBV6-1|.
CASSEIEAGETQYF
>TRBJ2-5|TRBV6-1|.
CASSEAGRPGETQYF
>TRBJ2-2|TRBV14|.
CASRPQGAGTGELFF
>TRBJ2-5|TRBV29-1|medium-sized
CSVGGVGVQETQYF
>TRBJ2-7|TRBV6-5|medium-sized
CASSPGGTYEQYF
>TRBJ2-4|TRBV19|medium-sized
CASDGGGNIQYF
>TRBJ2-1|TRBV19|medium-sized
CASSLAGTSGISYNEQFF
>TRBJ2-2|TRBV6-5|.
CASSYSQGSPGTGELFF